The 29 T cell receptor beta chains below all came from one sample that was sequenced in a study of beta chain features in type 1 diabetes. These TCRs' antigens remain unknown. General study results and limits: Type 1 diabetes patients had TCRB CDR3s that were shorter (moderately but significantly so) in all four CD4+ subsets.

As every portion of the isolated RNA was reverse transcribed, the sequencing read expressed TCRB transcripts. Data came from immunoSEQ multiplex PCR; TCRdb stores just in-frame clones and leaves some out. The sample contains about 650,000 clones, around 12% of which appear only once. Sequenced sample: naive CD4+ T cells from blood. These receptors were taken from a young man with type 1 diabetes.

The gene calls are TRBV5-4 and TRBJ1-2, with D possibly being TRBD1 (6 bases). V gave up 4 bases and J gave up 5 bases, with 12 bases separating them. Germline CDR1 and CDR2: SGHNT and YYREEE (reference sequence). This CDR3 has 13 amino acids. This chain's CDR3 is CASSLLTGYGYTF. CDR3 bases: TGTGCCAGCAGCCTACTCACAGGGTATGGCTACACCTTC. The full variable domain, with the rest looked up from reference TRBV5-4 and TRBJ1-2, is ETGVTQSPTHLIKTRGQQVTLRCSSQSGHNTVSWYQQALGQGPQFIFQYYREEENGRGNFPPRFSGLQFPNYSSELNVNALELDDSALYLCASSLLTGYGYTFGSGTRLTVV.

This clone was counted a few times. This chain connects TRBV30 to TRBJ2-3; unclear D gene. The V gene's germline CDR1 is GTSNPN and CDR2 SVGIG (reference sequence). The CDR3 loop spans 16 amino acids. V lost 2 bases and J lost 1, with 16 bases in between. As DNA, the CDR3 is TGTGCCTGGAGTCCGGGCGCGCTAAGAGGCACAGATACGCAGTATTTT. It yields the protein CAWSPGALRGTDTQYF.

The V and J genes are TRBV7-2 and TRBJ1-5; no clear D gene. Trimming cost V 5 bases and J 7 bases, with 15 bases left between them. The germline V gene has CDR1 SGHTA and CDR2 FQGNSA. The CDR3 loop spans 14 amino acids. The CDR3 DNA reads TGTGCCAGCAGCCTAAACTCAGTGGGACAGCCCCAGCATTTT. Translated: CASSLNSVGQPQHF.

The sample holds a few counts of this clone. In DNA, the CDR3 is TGTGCCAGCAGCCCAAGGTTGGGGAACACTGAAGCTTTCTTT. Translated: CASSPRLGNTEAFF. This sequence joins TRBV11-1 and TRBJ1-1, with D unclear. The V and J ends lost 5 bases and 1 base respectively, with 11 bases between them. CDR3 length: 14 residues. The germline V gene has CDR1 SGHAT and CDR2 FQDESV (reference sequence).

There are a few counts of this clone. The rearrangement joins TRBV5-1 to TRBJ2-3, with 11 bases matching TRBD2. CDR3 length equals 14 residues. Germline V CDR1 and CDR2: SGHRS, YFSETQ. The junction had 7 bases not matched to a gene; V was cut back by 4 bases and J by 9 bases. CDR3 sequence (DNA): TGCGCCAGCAGCCTTGGGACTAGCGGTTGGACGCAGTATTTT. Its protein is CASSLGTSGWTQYF. Based on the CDR3 plus reference TRBV5-1 and TRBJ2-3, the full variable domain is KAGVTQTPRYLIKTRGQQVTLSCSPISGHRSVSWYQQTPGQGLQFLFEYFSETQRNKGNFPGRFSGRQFSNSRSEMNVSTLELGDSALYLCASSLGTSGWTQYFGPGTRLTVL.

The V gene is TRBV29-1, the J gene TRBJ2-3, with TRBD2 identical over 8 bases. The CDR3 has 14 residues. Germline V gene sequence: CDR1 SQVTM, CDR2 ANQGSEA. Trimming removed 5 bases from V and 7 bases from J; junction bases left unmatched: 11. CDR3 loop: CSVNIAGTLNTQYF. CDR3 DNA sequence: TGCAGCGTTAATATAGCGGGAACCCTGAATACGCAGTATTTT.

A few counts support this clone. This CDR3 is also generated by other DNA sequences in the sample. This chain connects TRBV7-9 to TRBJ2-1; 8 nucleotides agree with TRBD1. Germline lookup yields CDR1 SEHNR and CDR2 FQNEAQ (reference sequence). The CDR3 runs 15 residues. The V gene end was trimmed by 5 bases and the J gene end by 1 base; junction bases not matched to a gene: 4. CDR3 protein: CASSLGQGSYNEQFF. CDR3 bases: TGTGCCAGCAGCCTAGGACAGGGATCCTACAATGAGCAGTTCTTC.

This clone showed up just a few times. The chain links TRBV6-5 to TRBJ2-2, with 7 bases identical to TRBD1. Trimming took 6 bases from V and 4 from J; bases not matched to a gene: 8. The CDR3 loop spans 15 amino acids. The V gene's germline CDR1 is MNHEY and CDR2 SVGAGI. CDR3 nucleotide sequence: TGTGCCAGCAGGACTCACAGGGGTACCACCGGGGAGCTGTTTTTT. Protein product: CASRTHRGTTGELFF.

The sample holds a few counts of this clone. Other DNA sequences in the sample encode the same CDR3. The chain carries TRBV5-1 and TRBJ1-5; maybe TRBD1 (6 bases). V lost 4 bases, J lost 5 bases, and 10 bases lay in between. Germline CDR1 reads SGHRS; CDR2 reads YFSETQ. The CDR3 covers 13 residues. The CDR3 spells CASSLQGDQPQHF. The CDR3 nucleotides read TGCGCCAGCAGCCTACAGGGTGATCAGCCCCAGCATTTT.

The chain has TRBV2 and TRBJ1-2, with 7 bases that match TRBD1. Germline CDR1 and CDR2: SNHLY and FYNNEI. This CDR3 region has 14 residues. The J segment lost 2 bases and the V segment lost 6 bases, leaving 6 bases of the junction unmatched. The DNA of the CDR3 is TGTGCCAGCAGGGGGGACAGTAGGAACTATGGCTACACCTTC. Its translation is CASRGDSRNYGYTF.

Notes on this clone: Additional DNA sequences in this sample encode the identical CDR3. This chain links TRBV7-2 with TRBJ2-7; D is unresolved. V lost 5 bases, J lost 1 base, and 12 bases lay in between. Per the germline V gene, CDR1 is SGHTA and CDR2 is FQGNSA. The CDR3 runs to 14 residues. The CDR3 sequence: CASSLVRASYEQYF. CDR3 bases: TGTGCCAGCAGCCTCGTGAGAGCGTCCTACGAGCAGTACTTC.

J is TRBJ2-5 and V is TRBV5-4, with D maybe TRBD1 (6 bases). The CDR3 spans 16 residues. Germline loops: CDR1 SGHNT, CDR2 YYREEE (reference sequence). Trimming left V 4 bases short and J 1 base short, with 17 bases between. CDR3 sequence (DNA): TGTGCCAGCAGCCCGCAAGTACAGGGTCCCCAAGAGACCCAGTACTTC. As protein: CASSPQVQGPQETQYF.

V and J are TRBV2 and TRBJ2-7, with D possibly matching TRBD1 (7 bases). The CDR3 spans 16 residues. Germline V CDR1 and CDR2: SNHLY, FYNNEI. Trimming stripped 5 bases from V and 8 bases from J, with 25 bases between. CDR3 protein: CASSQGGIIRFGKQYF. DNA for the CDR3: TGTGCCAGCAGTCAGGGGGGAATTATACGGTTTGGAAAGCAGTACTTC.

The table lists this clone with a few counts. CDR3 DNA: TGTGCCAGCTCACCAAGGAGCAGGGTAGAGGAGACCCAGTACTTC. It yields the protein CASSPRSRVEETQYF. The V gene is TRBV18, the J gene TRBJ2-5; D perhaps matches TRBD1 (5 bases). The germline gives CDR1 KGHSH, CDR2 LQKENI. The CDR3 is made up of 15 amino acids. The V and J ends lost 2 bases and 5 bases respectively, with 15 bases between them.

V usage is TRBV7-9 and J usage is TRBJ1-1, with TRBD1 matching 9 bases. CDR3 length: 14 amino acids. CDR1 and CDR2 (germline): SEHNR, FQNEAQ (reference sequence). V was clipped by 5 bases and J by 4 bases; unmatched bases: 5. The CDR3 loop is CASSREGQGTEAFF. In DNA, the CDR3 is TGTGCCAGCAGCCGGGAGGGACAGGGCACTGAAGCTTTCTTT.

Of note for this clone: It is unclear where the CDR3 begins or ends on the DNA, so no DNA is shown, and the CDR3 is as TCRdb lists it. This chain uses TRBV27 with TRBJ2-7; whether TRBD1, the table's D call, matches the DNA was not checked. The CDR3 numbers 15 amino acids, ends counted. Germline CDR1 and CDR2: MNHEY and SMNVEV (reference sequence). The CDR3 sequence: CASSSSGQGFYEQYF.

This clone was observed a handful of times. This sequence joins TRBV5-6 and TRBJ2-3; unclear D gene. CDR1 and CDR2 (germline): SGHDT, YYEEEE. V dropped 4 bases and J dropped 6 bases, with 21 bases sitting between them. The CDR3 runs to 16 residues. The CDR3 here is CASSPSWAFPQDTQYF. DNA of the CDR3: TGTGCCAGCAGCCCCTCGTGGGCCTTCCCGCAGGATACGCAGTATTTT.

This clone has more than one count but fewer than ten. This sequence joins TRBV7-2 and TRBJ2-1; a possible D gene is TRBD1 (6 bases). Germline lookup yields CDR1 SGHTA and CDR2 FQGNSA. The CDR3 has 16 amino acids. V was cut by 1 base and J by 7 bases, with 17 bases left in between. The CDR3 sequence: CASSLGVTQGTNEQFF. The CDR3 DNA sequence: TGTGCCAGCAGCTTAGGAGTAACACAGGGAACAAATGAGCAGTTCTTC.

The CDR3 DNA follows: TGTGCCAGCAGACCTAGTACAGGGCTGAACACTGAAGCTTTCTTT. Translated: CASRPSTGLNTEAFF. The rearrangement links TRBV7-9 to TRBJ1-1; maybe TRBD1 (6 bases). From germline, CDR1 is SEHNR and CDR2 FQNEAQ (reference sequence). CDR3 length: 15 amino acids. V lost 6 bases and J 0 bases, leaving 14 bases between the germline ends.

This clone has more than one count but fewer than ten. This chain's CDR3 is CASKLIPGQYQDTQYF. The CDR3 bases are TGTGCCAGCAAACTGATCCCGGGACAGTATCAAGATACGCAGTATTTT. The V call is TRBV11-2, the J call TRBJ2-3; 7 bases map to TRBD1. The CDR3 has 16 residues. Germline trimming cut 7 bases from V and 5 bases from J; bases unmatched to any gene: 15. Germline loops: CDR1 SGHAT, CDR2 FQNNGV.

A word on this clone: The same CDR3 can be traced to other DNA sequences in this sample. This chain links TRBV19 with TRBJ2-5; D gene ambiguous. This CDR3 is built from 13 residues. Germline CDR1 reads LNHDA; CDR2 reads SQIVND (reference sequence). Trimming pared 3 bases from V and 5 bases from J, leaving 10 bases between. The DNA for the CDR3 is TGTGCCAGTAGTATCCAGGTGCGGGAGACCCAGTACTTC. Protein product: CASSIQVRETQYF.

The genes are TRBV7-9 and TRBJ2-7; 9 bases agree with TRBD1. Per germline, CDR1 SEHNR and CDR2 FQNEAQ (reference sequence). The CDR3 runs 18 residues. The J segment lost 5 bases and the V segment lost 3 bases, leaving 17 bases of the junction unmatched. The CDR3 DNA reads as TGTGCCAGCAGCTTCAACCGAGATACCGGGACAGGGAGCCACGAGCAGTACTTC. It is translated as CASSFNRDTGTGSHEQYF.

This sequence joins TRBV7-2 and TRBJ2-2; the D is unclear. V was cut by 5 bases and J by 4 bases, with 8 bases left in between. The CDR3 is 13 residues long. Germline assignment: CDR1 SGHTA and CDR2 FQGNSA. CDR3 nucleotide sequence: TGTGCCAGCAGCCCACGTGGCACCGGGGAGCTGTTTTTT. Amino acid sequence: CASSPRGTGELFF.

This clone was counted between two and nine times. The genes are TRBV2 and TRBJ1-4; the D is unclear. The CDR3 sequence is 14 residues long. Germline V CDR1 and CDR2: SNHLY, FYNNEI. Trimming removed 11 bases from V and 7 bases from J, with 20 bases in between. CDR3 protein: CADSTRGGGEKLFF. CDR3 nucleotide sequence: TGTGCCGATTCAACCCGCGGAGGCGGTGAAAAACTGTTTTTT.

The CDR3 spells CASSPGGTGNTIYF. The CDR3 region has the DNA TGTGCCAGCTCCCCGGGAGGGACTGGAAACACCATATATTTT. The chain links TRBV18 to TRBJ1-3, with D unclear. The germline CDR1 and CDR2 sequences are KGHSH and LQKENI. The ends were cut back, 6 bases at V and 2 bases at J, with 11 bases in the middle. The CDR3 spans 14 residues.

There are a few counts of this clone. The rearrangement uses TRBV18 and TRBJ1-1, with D perhaps TRBD1 (6 bases). The CDR3 covers 14 residues. Germline V lookup: CDR1 KGHSH, CDR2 LQKENI. Between the trimmed V and J ends, which lost 2 bases and 5 bases, there was a span of 12 bases. The CDR3: CASSPTGIGTEAFF. For the CDR3, the DNA is TGTGCCAGCTCACCAACAGGGATTGGGACTGAAGCTTTCTTT. Based on the CDR3 plus reference TRBV18 and TRBJ1-1, the full variable domain is NAGVMQNPRHLVRRRGQEARLRCSPMKGHSHVYWYRQLPEEGLKFMVYLQKENIIDESGMPKERFSAEFPKEGPSILRIQQVVRGDSAAYFCASSPTGIGTEAFFGQGTRLTVV.

J is TRBJ1-2 and V is TRBV30, with 10 bases fitting TRBD1. The junction had 5 bases not matched to a gene; V was cut back by 1 base and J by 3 bases. Per germline, CDR1 GTSNPN and CDR2 SVGIG (reference sequence). The CDR3 contains 15 residues. The CDR3 DNA sequence: TGTGCCTGGAGTGCTGGGACAGGGGTCTACTATGGCTACACCTTC. Protein: CAWSAGTGVYYGYTF.

This chain connects TRBV5-4 to TRBJ2-4; TRBD1 is a possible D gene (6 bases). Germline V lookup: CDR1 SGHNT, CDR2 YYREEE (reference sequence). V lost 4 bases and J lost 9, with 17 bases in between. The CDR3 spans 14 residues. The CDR3 loop reads CASSTGPNRSIQYF. CDR3 in DNA: TGTGCCAGCAGCACAGGGCCCAACCGCTCCATTCAGTACTTC.

The V call is TRBV7-9, the J call TRBJ1-6, with 9 bases that match TRBD1. J was trimmed by 9 bases and V by 5 bases; bases with no gene match: 11. This CDR3 has 16 amino acids. The germline CDR1 and CDR2 sequences are SEHNR and FQNEAQ (reference sequence). The CDR3 nucleotides read TGTGCCAGCAGCCCCCCGGGACAGGGAGAAGGTTCACCCCTCCACTTT. As protein: CASSPPGQGEGSPLHF.